The 31 T cell receptor beta chains below all came from one sample that was sequenced in a study of cytomegalovirus exposure and HLA in healthy donors (dated by TCRdb to 2016 to 2017). The library was prepared using the immunoSEQ multiplex PCR assay. The multiplex PCR relied on a mix of 60 forward primers for TCR Vbeta segments and 13 reverse primers for TCR Jbeta segments. TCRdb carries this immuneACCESS record with in-frame sequences only. Its versions omit some clonotypes, under half of them owing to an unresolved V gene in the studies checked, with the rest unexplained. The sample table records 100,000 or so clones; 82% of these occur just once. In total, the top ten clones hold about 3.4% of the sample. Sequencing used PBMCs. Source of these receptors: a man aged 25 to 40 in good health and CMV-seropositive.

This chain joins TRBV27 and TRBJ1-2, with D maybe TRBD1 (6 bases). The V end lost 3 bases, the J end lost 1 base, and 18 bases lay between the germline ends. There are 17 residues in the CDR3. Germline V gene sequence: CDR1 MNHEY, CDR2 SMNVEV (reference sequence). The CDR3 DNA follows: TGTGCCAGCAGTTTTTATTCCGGGACAACTTATAACTATGGCTACACCTTC. This encodes CASSFYSGTTYNYGYTF.

This clone was seen more than once but under ten times. V gene TRBV5-1 combines with J gene TRBJ2-7; 13 bases are shared with TRBD2. This CDR3 has 15 residues. The germline gives CDR1 SGHRS, CDR2 YFSETQ. The J segment lost 2 bases and the V segment lost 4 bases, leaving 3 bases of the junction unmatched. This CDR3 reads CASSTGLAGTYEQYF. For the CDR3, the DNA is TGCGCCAGCAGCACGGGACTAGCGGGAACCTACGAGCAGTACTTC.

The chain has TRBV6-4 and TRBJ1-2, with no clear D. The CDR3 totals 10 residues. V lost 7 bases and J 4 bases, leaving 4 bases between the germline ends. Germline V gene lookup returns CDR1 MRHNA and CDR2 SNTAGT. CDR3 region: CASTRYGYTF. The CDR3 DNA reads as TGTGCCAGCACTCGCTATGGCTACACCTTC.

The CDR3 nucleotides read TGTGCCAGCAGCCAAGATTTTAAGCAGGGGGGAAACACCATATATTTT. This encodes CASSQDFKQGGNTIYF. The chain couples TRBV4-2 to TRBJ1-3, with TRBD1 as a possible D gene (6 bases). CDR1 LGHNA and CDR2 YNFKEQ come from the germline V gene. V lost 0 bases and J lost 4, with 13 bases in between. The CDR3 has 16 amino acids.

The chain couples TRBV4-1 to TRBJ2-7; 8 bases fit TRBD1. This CDR3 is built from 15 residues. Germline V gene lookup returns CDR1 MGHRA and CDR2 YSYEKL. V shed 3 bases, J shed 9 bases, and the junction held 13 bases outside the gene matches. The CDR3 protein is CASSQTPGQEGRQYF. The CDR3, as DNA: TGCGCCAGCAGCCAGACACCGGGACAGGAGGGTCGGCAGTACTTC.

The chain joins TRBV28 to TRBJ1-4, with D tentatively TRBD1 (5 bases). The V end lost 4 bases, the J end lost 10 bases, and 7 bases lay between the germline ends. The CDR3 is 11 residues long. The germline V gene has CDR1 MDHEN and CDR2 SYDVKM. The CDR3 coding sequence is TGTGCCAGCAGTTCCGACAGAAAACTGTTTTTT. Translated: CASSSDRKLFF. Variable domain in full (rest from reference TRBV28 and TRBJ1-4): DVKVTQSSRYLVKRTGEKVFLECVQDMDHENMFWYRQDPGLGLRLIYFSYDVKMKEKGDIPEGYSVSREKKERFSLILESASTNQTSMYLCASSSDRKLFFGSGTQLSVL.

The CDR3 region has the DNA TGTGCCACCAAAATTGGGGACAGGGGTAGGTACGAGCAGTACTTC. Translating gives CATKIGDRGRYEQYF. This sequence joins TRBV19 and TRBJ2-7, with TRBD1 matching over 10 bases. Germline trimming cut 10 bases from V and 4 bases from J; bases unmatched to any gene: 13. This CDR3 spans 15 amino acids. Per the germline V gene, CDR1 is LNHDA and CDR2 is SQIVND (reference sequence).

J is TRBJ2-1 and V is TRBV11-3; 16 bases fit TRBD2. Looked up from germline, CDR1 is SGHNT and CDR2 is YENEEA. The V and J ends lost 1 base and 15 bases, in that order; junction bases with no gene match: 12. The CDR3 is 17 amino acids. CDR3 nucleotides: TGTGCCAGCAGCTTAGGAGGGACTAGCGGGAGGGCCGCCCTAAGGTTCTTC. This gives the protein CASSLGGTSGRAALRFF.

The rearrangement uses TRBV5-1 and TRBJ2-5; TRBD1 matches at 9 bases. The J call is in doubt because the DNA end fits TRBJ2-7 better. Germline-derived CDR1 and CDR2 are SGHRS and YFSETQ. This CDR3 has 14 residues. CDR3 in amino acids: CASSTGQGPYEQYF. The DNA for the CDR3 is TGCGCCAGCAGCACCGGACAGGGGCCATACGAGCAGTACTTC.

This clone was picked up a small number of times. This chain connects TRBV6-5 to TRBJ2-3, with 8 bases lining up with TRBD2. Germline V lookup: CDR1 MNHEY, CDR2 SVGAGI. V lost 7 bases to trimming and J lost 5 bases; unmatched junction nucleotides: 8. This CDR3 is built from 14 residues. The CDR3 here is CASTRAGEGDTQYF. The CDR3, as DNA: TGTGCCAGCACTAGAGCGGGAGAGGGAGATACGCAGTATTTT.

CDR3 amino acids: CASRPREYTGELFF. The DNA of the CDR3 is TGTGCCAGCAGACCCCGGGAGTACACCGGGGAGCTGTTTTTT. The chain links TRBV6-6 to TRBJ2-2; maybe TRBD2 (6 bases). Germline V gene lookup returns CDR1 MNHNY and CDR2 SVGAGI (reference sequence). This CDR3 contains 14 residues. Trimming left V 6 bases short and J 3 bases short, with 11 bases between.

This clone was recorded a few times. This chain joins TRBV10-3 and TRBJ2-7, with 7 bases lining up with TRBD2. CDR1 is ENHRY and CDR2 is SYGVKD in the germline V gene. The trim removed 6 bases at V and 3 bases at J, leaving 14 bases unmatched. The CDR3 consists of 16 residues. The CDR3 spells CAISGTGTTSFYEQYF. CDR3 sequence (DNA): TGTGCCATCAGCGGAACCGGGACTACCTCTTTCTACGAGCAGTACTTC.

The V and J genes are TRBV6-5 and TRBJ1-2, with 9 bases matching TRBD1. This CDR3 spans 14 amino acids. The V gene end was trimmed by 6 bases and the J gene end by 2 bases; junction bases not matched to a gene: 4. Germline CDR1 and CDR2: MNHEY and SVGAGI. As DNA, the CDR3 is TGTGCCAGCAGCCCAGACAGGGGGAACTATGGCTACACCTTC. It translates to CASSPDRGNYGYTF.

The V gene is TRBV27, the J gene TRBJ2-2; 7 nucleotides match TRBD1. Germline assignment: CDR1 MNHEY and CDR2 SMNVEV (reference sequence). The CDR3 loop spans 17 amino acids. Trimming took 5 bases from V and 0 from J; bases not matched to a gene: 9. This CDR3 reads CASSRPDRLTNTGELFF. The CDR3 DNA follows: TGTGCCAGCAGTCGACCGGACAGGCTCACGAACACCGGGGAGCTGTTTTTT.

This clone turned up a few times. The chain carries TRBV7-9 and TRBJ2-2; D is possibly TRBD2 (5 bases). The V gene lost 3 bases and the J gene lost 6 bases, with 11 bases spanning the gap. The CDR3 sequence is 14 residues long. Germline V gives CDR1 SEHNR, CDR2 FQNEAQ (reference sequence). In DNA form, the CDR3 reads TGTGCCAGCAGCTTCCACCTAGCTGCCGGGGAGCTGTTTTTT. This gives the protein CASSFHLAAGELFF.

This clone was seen more than once but under ten times. The genes are TRBV14 and TRBJ2-7; 10 bases match TRBD1. Germline values: CDR1 SGHDN, CDR2 FVKESK. The J segment lost 6 bases and the V segment lost 4 bases, leaving 9 bases of the junction unmatched. There are 15 residues in the CDR3. CDR3 in DNA: TGTGCCAGCAGCCCCATCCGGGACAGGGGCACCGAGCAGTACTTC. The encoded protein is CASSPIRDRGTEQYF.

V gene TRBV28 combines with J gene TRBJ2-7, with D tentatively TRBD1 (5 bases). CDR1 is MDHEN and CDR2 is SYDVKM in the germline V gene. This CDR3 region has 12 residues. V lost 2 bases to trimming and J lost 8 bases, with 10 bases between them. The CDR3: CASSLRQLKQYF. The CDR3 DNA reads TGTGCCAGCAGTTTAAGACAGTTGAAGCAGTACTTC.

In this sample, this clone turned up a few times. This sequence joins TRBV6-5 and TRBJ2-1, with TRBD2 matching over 9 bases. The CDR3 has 13 residues. With V trimmed by 5 bases and J by 10 bases, 6 bases remained unmatched. Germline V gene lookup returns CDR1 MNHEY and CDR2 SVGAGI. CDR3 bases: TGTGCCAGCAGTAGCGGGAGGTTGGGCGAGCAGTTCTTC. It translates to CASSSGRLGEQFF.

The V and J genes are TRBV5-1 and TRBJ1-2; no reliable D call. V was cut by 0 bases and J by 8 bases, with 11 bases left in between. The CDR3 covers 13 residues. CDR1 and CDR2 (germline): SGHRS, YFSETQ. The CDR3, as DNA: TGCGCCAGCAGCTTGGATGGTAAGAGGGGCTACACCTTC. Translating gives CASSLDGKRGYTF.

V is TRBV28 and J is TRBJ1-5, with D hard to call. V lost 2 bases to trimming and J lost 0 bases, with 8 bases between them. The CDR3 loop spans 15 amino acids. In germline, CDR1 is MDHEN, CDR2 SYDVKM. This CDR3 is CASSLQAVSNQPQHF. The CDR3 DNA is TGTGCCAGCAGTTTACAGGCAGTTAGCAATCAGCCCCAGCATTTT.

The chain recombines TRBV27 with TRBJ2-7; 8 bases map to TRBD2. J lost 1 base, V lost 3 bases, and 5 bases had no gene match. The CDR3 covers 15 residues. CDR1 and CDR2 from the germline V gene are MNHEY and SMNVEV (reference sequence). As DNA, the CDR3 is TGTGCCAGCAGTTTTGCCGGGAGGGGGTCCTACGAGCAGTACTTC. It specifies CASSFAGRGSYEQYF.

The chain carries TRBV28 and TRBJ2-7; TRBD1 aligns across 7 bases. The length of the CDR3 is 13 residues. Germline V gives CDR1 MDHEN, CDR2 SYDVKM. The V and J ends lost 10 bases and 2 bases, in that order; junction bases with no gene match: 8. The CDR3 DNA follows: TGTGCCACCACCGGGACAGCCACCTACGAGCAGTACTTC. It is translated as CATTGTATYEQYF.

The chain joins TRBV30 to TRBJ2-1, with 9 bases that match TRBD2. The CDR3 covers 13 residues. V shed 7 bases and J 4 bases; nucleotides not matched to a gene: 5. Germline lookup yields CDR1 GTSNPN and CDR2 SVGIG (reference sequence). CDR3 sequence reads: CASVAGAYNEQFF. Written as DNA, the CDR3 is TGTGCCTCGGTAGCGGGAGCGTACAATGAGCAGTTCTTC.

The chain is built from TRBV5-1 and TRBJ1-3; 9 bases are shared with TRBD1. The CDR3 has 16 amino acids. Trimming removed 4 bases from V and 0 bases from J; junction bases left unmatched: 5. From germline, CDR1 is SGHRS and CDR2 YFSETQ. The CDR3 loop reads CASSPTGGSSGNTIYF. The CDR3 DNA follows: TGCGCCAGCAGCCCGACAGGGGGAAGCTCTGGAAACACCATATATTTT.

This rearrangement joins TRBV10-1 to TRBJ2-1; possibly TRBD1 for D (6 bases). CDR1 WNHNN and CDR2 SYGVQD come from the germline V gene (reference sequence). This CDR3 region has 16 residues. V was shortened by 0 bases and J by 4 bases, with 13 bases between the two germline ends. The CDR3 loop reads CASSESILQGYNEQFF. The CDR3 nucleotides read TGCGCCAGCAGTGAGTCGATTCTGCAGGGGTACAATGAGCAGTTCTTC.

The gene calls are TRBV28 and TRBJ2-7, with D unresolved. Trimming took 3 bases from V and 4 from J, leaving 13 bases between them. Per the germline V gene, CDR1 is MDHEN and CDR2 is SYDVKM. This CDR3 contains 14 residues. The CDR3: CASSFATLQYEQYF. DNA for the CDR3: TGTGCCAGCAGTTTCGCCACTCTCCAATACGAGCAGTACTTC.

This clone has only one observation. The V gene is TRBV19, the J gene TRBJ2-2; 8 bases line up with TRBD1. The CDR3 is 14 amino acids. Germline CDR1 LNHDA, CDR2 SQIVND (reference sequence). V dropped 5 bases and J dropped 4; count of bases not matched to a gene: 3. CDR3 DNA sequence: TGTGCCAGTAGTCAGGGGGCCAGCACCGGGGAGCTGTTTTTT. It codes for CASSQGASTGELFF.

The chain links TRBV10-3 to TRBJ1-1, with D maybe TRBD1 (6 bases). CDR1 and CDR2 (germline): ENHRY, SYGVKD. The CDR3 runs to 15 residues. Trimming left V 7 bases short and J 0 bases short, with 15 bases between. CDR3 sequence: CAIKGTQLMNTEAFF. Here the CDR3 DNA reads TGTGCCATCAAAGGGACACAGCTCATGAACACTGAAGCTTTCTTT.

Notes on this clone: One junction end does not reproduce the germline sequence, and a read error may be involved. The chain links TRBV7-9 to TRBJ1-1; 7 nucleotides line up with TRBD1. The CDR3 sequence is 18 residues long. Germline-derived CDR1 and CDR2 are SEHNR and FQNEAQ (reference sequence). The CDR3 DNA reads TGTTCCAGCAGCCGATATAACAGGGGCGAGGTCATGAACACTGAAGCTTTCTTT. It is translated as CSSSRYNRGEVMNTEAFF.

The CDR3 nucleotides read TGTGCCAGCAGTTCCCCGGGACAGGGGGCCTACGAGCAGTACTTC. It translates to CASSSPGQGAYEQYF. V gene TRBV27 combines with J gene TRBJ2-5, with TRBD1 matching 11 bases. The last part of the DNA fits TRBJ2-7 better; the J call may be wrong. The CDR3 is 15 residues long. Germline V CDR1 and CDR2: MNHEY, SMNVEV (reference sequence).

V and J are TRBV4-3 and TRBJ2-1; D is perhaps TRBD1 (5 bases). V lost 1 base, J lost 4 bases, and 17 bases lay in between. The CDR3 covers 17 residues. Per the germline V gene, CDR1 is LGHNA and CDR2 is YSLEER. CDR3 protein: CASSQGGSVGPYNEQFF. The CDR3 DNA sequence: TGCGCCAGCAGCCAAGGTGGTTCAGTGGGGCCTTACAATGAGCAGTTCTTC.